A selection of T cell receptor beta chains follows, all from one sample in a study of persistence of HIV-infected CD4 T cells. Profiled with immunoSEQ multiplex PCR; TCRdb holds only in-frame clones, not every one. There are more than 30,000 clones in the sample; 75% to 90% occur only once, and roughly 0.97% lies in the top ten. Their antigens are not known. The material was cultured CD4+ T cells from PBMCs, obtained from a patient who received antiretroviral therapy. The receptors were gathered from an adult with HIV. The donor label of this sample is uncertain. Both conserved end residues are part of each CDR3. A D gene is named only where the DNA matches it firmly. Only some rows state a clone size, as once, few, many or a class for expanded clones.

clone size: few; D gene: -; J gene: TRBJ1-5; V gene: TRBV5-1; CDR3 DNA: TGCGCCAGCAGCTTGGCGGGGGGAGTCAATCAGCCCCAGCATTTT; CDR3 protein: CASSLAGGVNQPQHF
clone size: -; D gene: TRBD1; J gene: TRBJ1-4; V gene: TRBV9; CDR3 DNA: TGTGCCAGCAGCGTAGGAACAGGGGGAACCGGTGAAAAACTGTTTTTT; CDR3 protein: CASSVGTGGTGEKLFF
clone size: -; D gene: -; J gene: TRBJ2-3; V gene: TRBV7-6; CDR3 DNA: TGTGCCAGCAGCCCCCGGTGGGGGGACATACGTGGGCAGTATTTT; CDR3 protein: CASSPRWGDIRGQYF
clone size: -; D gene: -; J gene: TRBJ1-3; V gene: TRBV7-9; CDR3 DNA: TGTGCCAGCAGCGCCTCCGTCTCTGGAAACACCATATATTTT; CDR3 protein: CASSASVSGNTIYF
clone size: -; D gene: -; J gene: TRBJ1-2; V gene: TRBV2; CDR3 DNA: TGTGCCAGCAGTGAAACTGGATCGCGTGGGTACACCTTC; CDR3 protein: CASSETGSRGYTF
clone size: -; D gene: -; J gene: TRBJ1-6; V gene: TRBV5-1; CDR3 DNA: TGCGCCAGCAGCCCGGGACCCAATTCACCCCTCCACTTT; CDR3 protein: CASSPGPNSPLHF
clone size: -; D gene: -; J gene: TRBJ1-2; V gene: TRBV12-3/TRBV12-4; CDR3 DNA: TGTGCCAGCAGTTTCAGGCTTAACTATGGCTACACCTTC; CDR3 protein: CASSFRLNYGYTF
clone size: -; D gene: -; J gene: TRBJ1-3; V gene: TRBV30; CDR3 DNA: TGTGCCTGGAGCGCAGGGGTCGGAAACACCATATATTTT; CDR3 protein: CAWSAGVGNTIYF
clone size: -; D gene: -; J gene: TRBJ2-3; V gene: TRBV24-1; CDR3 DNA: TGTGCCACCAGTGATTTCGGCACAGGGCAGGATACGCAGTATTTT; CDR3 protein: CATSDFGTGQDTQYF
clone size: -; D gene: TRBD1; J gene: TRBJ1-2; V gene: TRBV19; CDR3 DNA: TGTGCCAGTAGTGGTACAGGGGGCGCTGGATACTATGGCTACACCTTC; CDR3 protein: CASSGTGGAGYYGYTF
clone size: -; D gene: TRBD1; J gene: TRBJ1-2; V gene: TRBV6-6; CDR3 DNA: TGTGCCAGCAGTTACTCGGGACAGGGGGCTACTGGCTACACCTTC; CDR3 protein: CASSYSGQGATGYTF
clone size: -; D gene: -; J gene: TRBJ1-2; V gene: TRBV3-1/TRBV3-2; CDR3 DNA: TGTGCCAGCAGCCAAGAAGGGGCGAGGGGCTACACCTTC; CDR3 protein: CASSQEGARGYTF
clone size: once; D gene: TRBD1; J gene: TRBJ1-6; V gene: TRBV6-2/TRBV6-3; CDR3 DNA: TGTGCCAGCAGTCCCGGACAGGGAACCGATTCACCCCTCCACTTT; CDR3 protein: CASSPGQGTDSPLHF
clone size: -; D gene: TRBD1; J gene: TRBJ1-1; V gene: TRBV10-3; CDR3 DNA: TGTGCCATCAGTTCCGGGACAGGGGTAACTGAAGCTTTCTTT; CDR3 protein: CAISSGTGVTEAFF
clone size: -; D gene: -; J gene: TRBJ1-2; V gene: TRBV7-8; CDR3 DNA: TGTGCCAGCAGCTTAGTAGGGGACGGCTACACCTTC; CDR3 protein: CASSLVGDGYTF
clone size: -; D gene: -; J gene: TRBJ2-1; V gene: TRBV19; CDR3 DNA: TGTGCCAGTAGTATAGGTCAACCTCCTAGGGACAATGAGCAGTTCTTC; CDR3 protein: CASSIGQPPRDNEQFF
clone size: -; D gene: -; J gene: TRBJ1-5; V gene: TRBV10-1; CDR3 DNA: TGCGCCAGCCCCCTCAATCAGCCCCAGCATTTT; CDR3 protein: CASPLNQPQHF
clone size: -; D gene: -; J gene: TRBJ2-5; V gene: TRBV9; CDR3 DNA: TGTGCCAGCAGCGTGAGACCAGAAAACCAAGAGACCCAGTACTTC; CDR3 protein: CASSVRPENQETQYF
clone size: -; D gene: -; J gene: TRBJ1-2; V gene: TRBV30; CDR3 DNA: TGTGCCTGGAGTTCCAGGGGCTATGGCTACACCTTC; CDR3 protein: CAWSSRGYGYTF
clone size: -; D gene: TRBD1; J gene: TRBJ1-2; V gene: TRBV19; CDR3 DNA: TGTGCCAGTAGTACGGCCCGGGACAGAAACTATGGCTACACCTTC; CDR3 protein: CASSTARDRNYGYTF
clone size: -; D gene: -; J gene: TRBJ1-2; V gene: TRBV18; CDR3 DNA: TGTGCCAGCTCACCCTGGACTGGGCAGTCGGATGGCTACACCTTC; CDR3 protein: CASSPWTGQSDGYTF
clone size: -; D gene: TRBD2; J gene: TRBJ2-1; V gene: TRBV5-1; CDR3 DNA: TGCGCCAGCAGCTTGGTTTGGGGGGGTTCCTACAATGAGCAGTTCTTC; CDR3 protein: CASSLVWGGSYNEQFF
clone size: few; D gene: -; J gene: TRBJ2-7; V gene: TRBV3-1/TRBV3-2; CDR3 DNA: TGTGCCAGCAGCCAAGGAGGAGGATACGAGCAGTACTTC; CDR3 protein: CASSQGGGYEQYF
clone size: -; D gene: -; J gene: TRBJ2-1; V gene: TRBV4-1; CDR3 DNA: TGCGCCAGCAGCCGGCCCGATGGGGGCAGGTCCTACAATGAGCAGTTCTTC; CDR3 protein: CASSRPDGGRSYNEQFF
clone size: -; D gene: -; J gene: TRBJ1-1; V gene: TRBV27; CDR3 DNA: TGTGCCAGCAGTTCATTAGTAATAGGACAGAACACTGAAGCTTTCTTT; CDR3 protein: CASSSLVIGQNTEAFF
clone size: -; D gene: TRBD1; J gene: TRBJ2-2; V gene: TRBV7-3; CDR3 DNA: TGTGCCAGCAGCTTAAGCCCCGGGACAGGTTTAACCGGGGAGCTGTTTTTT; CDR3 protein: CASSLSPGTGLTGELFF
clone size: -; D gene: TRBD2; J gene: TRBJ2-1; V gene: TRBV24-1; CDR3 DNA: TGTGCCACGACTAGCGGGTTAGGGGAGCAGTTCTTC; CDR3 protein: CATTSGLGEQFF
clone size: -; D gene: -; J gene: TRBJ1-5; V gene: TRBV19; CDR3 DNA: TGTGCCAGTACCCAGGGAGGGGTAAGCAATCAGCCCCAGCATTTT; CDR3 protein: CASTQGGVSNQPQHF
clone size: -; D gene: -; J gene: TRBJ1-3; V gene: TRBV29-1; CDR3 DNA: TGCAGCGTTGGGCTAGGGGCCGCTGGAAACACCATATATTTT; CDR3 protein: CSVGLGAAGNTIYF
clone size: -; D gene: -; J gene: TRBJ1-2; V gene: TRBV6-6; CDR3 DNA: TGTGCCAGCAGCCCGACAGGCGCCAACTATGGCTACACCTTC; CDR3 protein: CASSPTGANYGYTF
clone size: -; D gene: TRBD1; J gene: TRBJ1-1; V gene: TRBV4-2; CDR3 DNA: TGTGCCAGCAGTAATGAGGACAGGGGGCGCCCCGATGAAGCTTTCTTT; CDR3 protein: CASSNEDRGRPDEAFF
clone size: -; D gene: -; J gene: TRBJ1-1; V gene: TRBV6-5; CDR3 DNA: TGTGCCAGTACTTATCGACAGAACACTGAAGCTTTCTTT; CDR3 protein: CASTYRQNTEAFF
clone size: few; D gene: TRBD2; J gene: TRBJ2-1; V gene: TRBV15; CDR3 DNA: TGTGCCACCAGCAGAGAAGCGGGGGGGCCCGTCAATGAGCAGTTCTTC; CDR3 protein: CATSREAGGPVNEQFF
clone size: -; D gene: -; J gene: TRBJ1-1; V gene: TRBV10-1; CDR3 DNA: TGCGCCAGCAGTGCACCGGGACGCTTAGAGACTGAAGCTTTCTTT; CDR3 protein: CASSAPGRLETEAFF
clone size: -; D gene: -; J gene: TRBJ1-1; V gene: TRBV10-1; CDR3 DNA: TGCGCCAGCAGTGAGGTGCCGAACACTGAAGCTTTCTTT; CDR3 protein: CASSEVPNTEAFF
clone size: few; D gene: -; J gene: TRBJ2-2; V gene: TRBV19; CDR3 DNA: TGTGCCAGTAGTCTCGGACAAATCACCGGGGAGCTGTTTTTT; CDR3 protein: CASSLGQITGELFF
clone size: -; D gene: -; J gene: TRBJ1-1; V gene: TRBV7-3; CDR3 DNA: TGTGCCAGCAGCTTATCAGTGAACACTGAAGCTTTCTTT; CDR3 protein: CASSLSVNTEAFF
clone size: once; D gene: -; J gene: TRBJ2-6; V gene: TRBV4-2; CDR3 DNA: TGTGCCAGCAGCCAGCGGGGTTCTGGGGCCAACGTCCTGACTTTC; CDR3 protein: CASSQRGSGANVLTF
clone size: -; D gene: -; J gene: TRBJ1-1; V gene: TRBV24-1; CDR3 DNA: TGTGCCACCCAGGGGAACACTGAAGCTTTCTTT; CDR3 protein: CATQGNTEAFF
clone size: once; D gene: -; J gene: TRBJ1-2; V gene: TRBV5-4; CDR3 DNA: TGTGCCAGCAGCTTTACCCTTCGGACCGACCAAGCTTATGGCTACACCTTC; CDR3 protein: CASSFTLRTDQAYGYTF
clone size: -; D gene: -; J gene: TRBJ1-4; V gene: TRBV19; CDR3 DNA: TGTGCCAGTAGTCTACACAGAGACACTAATGAAAAACTGTTTTTT; CDR3 protein: CASSLHRDTNEKLFF
clone size: -; D gene: -; J gene: TRBJ1-5; V gene: TRBV3-1/TRBV3-2; CDR3 DNA: TGTGCCAGCAGCCAAGTTGCCGGCGGCAATCAGCCCCAGCATTTT; CDR3 protein: CASSQVAGGNQPQHF
clone size: -; D gene: TRBD1; J gene: TRBJ1-1; V gene: TRBV6-2/TRBV6-3; CDR3 DNA: TGTGCCAGCAGTTACTCGAACAGGGGCTGGGACACTGAAGCTTTCTTT; CDR3 protein: CASSYSNRGWDTEAFF